Listed below are T cell receptor beta chains from one sample, sequenced in a study of blood T cell repertoires in COVID-19. Assay: immunoSEQ multiplex PCR; the TCRdb copy retains only in-frame clones and omits some. Of roughly 520,000 clones detected, 70% to 90% appear once; the ten largest clones hold over 1.5%. The specimen was PBMCs or T cells enriched from blood (not recorded which). The receptors were sampled from a woman in her thirties or forties who had recovered from COVID-19. The CDR3 runs from the conserved cysteine through the conserved F or W. Fields, in order: clone size, D gene, J gene, V gene, CDR3 protein, CDR3 DNA. D genes are given only for firm matches. Clone size is shown for a subset of rows, as once, few, many or a class of expanded clone.

abundance: NA
d_gene: TRBD1
j_gene: TRBJ2-7
v_gene: TRBV3-1/TRBV3-2
CDR3aa: CASSPSGTASYEQYF
CDR3nt: TGTGCCAGCAGCCCCTCCGGGACAGCCTCCTACGAGCAGTACTTC

abundance: NA
d_gene: NA
j_gene: TRBJ1-1
v_gene: TRBV7-6
CDR3aa: CASSLASPVGAYMNTEAFF
CDR3nt: TGTGCCAGCAGCTTAGCTAGTCCGGTCGGAGCCTATATGAACACTGAAGCTTTCTTT

abundance: once
d_gene: TRBD2
j_gene: TRBJ2-1
v_gene: TRBV7-6
CDR3aa: CASSLAPSGSGDEQFF
CDR3nt: TGTGCCAGCAGCTTAGCGCCTAGCGGGAGCGGCGATGAGCAGTTCTTC

abundance: NA
d_gene: NA
j_gene: TRBJ1-3
v_gene: TRBV7-8
CDR3aa: CASSLLTAPNSGNTIYF
CDR3nt: TGTGCCAGCAGCTTATTGACAGCTCCAAACTCTGGAAACACCATATATTTT

abundance: NA
d_gene: TRBD1
j_gene: TRBJ2-1
v_gene: TRBV5-5
CDR3aa: CASSGDSSPYNEQFF
CDR3nt: TGTGCCAGCAGCGGGGACAGCTCCCCCTACAATGAGCAGTTCTTC

abundance: NA
d_gene: TRBD1
j_gene: TRBJ1-2
v_gene: TRBV20-1
CDR3aa: CSASLSGGTGYTF
CDR3nt: TGCAGTGCTAGTCTGTCAGGGGGCACTGGCTACACCTTC

abundance: NA
d_gene: NA
j_gene: TRBJ1-2
v_gene: TRBV6-5
CDR3aa: CASSYPGTDGYTF
CDR3nt: TGTGCCAGCAGTTACCCGGGAACTGACGGCTACACCTTC

abundance: NA
d_gene: NA
j_gene: TRBJ1-1
v_gene: TRBV24-1
CDR3aa: CATALQGSTEAFF
CDR3nt: TGTGCCACCGCCTTGCAGGGTTCCACTGAAGCTTTCTTT

abundance: NA
d_gene: NA
j_gene: TRBJ2-6
v_gene: TRBV5-1
CDR3aa: CASSFGNSGANVLTF
CDR3nt: TGCGCCAGCAGCTTCGGTAACTCTGGGGCCAACGTCCTGACTTTC

abundance: NA
d_gene: NA
j_gene: TRBJ2-2
v_gene: TRBV9
CDR3aa: CASSAGSPNTGELFF
CDR3nt: TGTGCCAGCAGCGCAGGGTCCCCGAACACCGGGGAGCTGTTTTTT

abundance: once
d_gene: NA
j_gene: TRBJ2-3
v_gene: TRBV15
CDR3aa: CATSEGRLDNAGDTQYF
CDR3nt: TGTGCCACCAGCGAAGGACGACTAGACAATGCTGGAGATACGCAGTATTTT

abundance: NA
d_gene: TRBD1
j_gene: TRBJ1-2
v_gene: TRBV19
CDR3aa: CASSPHYRGDGYTF
CDR3nt: TGTGCCAGTAGTCCTCACTACAGGGGTGATGGCTACACCTTC

abundance: NA
d_gene: NA
j_gene: TRBJ1-1
v_gene: TRBV4-1
CDR3aa: CASSLVGGGRDEAFF
CDR3nt: TGCGCCAGCAGCCTAGTGGGCGGGGGGCGTGATGAAGCTTTCTTT

abundance: NA
d_gene: NA
j_gene: TRBJ1-5
v_gene: TRBV5-6
CDR3aa: CASSSLGAGNQPQHF
CDR3nt: TGTGCCAGCAGCTCCTTGGGGGCCGGCAATCAGCCCCAGCATTTT

abundance: NA
d_gene: TRBD2
j_gene: TRBJ2-3
v_gene: TRBV18
CDR3aa: CASSPLPTSGAGDTQYF
CDR3nt: TGTGCCAGCTCACCCCTTCCGACTAGCGGGGCCGGGGATACGCAGTATTTT

abundance: NA
d_gene: NA
j_gene: TRBJ1-1
v_gene: TRBV19
CDR3aa: CASSFARARTEAFF
CDR3nt: TGTGCCAGTAGTTTTGCCAGGGCTAGAACTGAAGCTTTCTTT

abundance: NA
d_gene: TRBD1
j_gene: TRBJ1-1
v_gene: TRBV7-2
CDR3aa: CASSLVQGAHTEAFF
CDR3nt: TGTGCCAGCAGCTTAGTACAGGGGGCGCACACTGAAGCTTTCTTT

abundance: NA
d_gene: NA
j_gene: TRBJ1-3
v_gene: TRBV30
CDR3aa: CAWGVYSGNTIYF
CDR3nt: TGTGCCTGGGGAGTGTACTCTGGAAACACCATATATTTT

abundance: NA
d_gene: TRBD1
j_gene: TRBJ2-3
v_gene: TRBV19
CDR3aa: CASSPGTGGRDTQYF
CDR3nt: TGTGCCAGTAGTCCTGGGACAGGGGGCAGAGATACGCAGTATTTT

abundance: once
d_gene: TRBD1
j_gene: TRBJ1-2
v_gene: TRBV27
CDR3aa: CASSSQTGRGPGYGYTF
CDR3nt: TGTGCCAGCAGTTCCCAAACTGGCAGGGGGCCTGGATATGGCTACACCTTC

abundance: NA
d_gene: NA
j_gene: TRBJ1-5
v_gene: TRBV27
CDR3aa: CASSLRYSNQPQHF
CDR3nt: TGTGCCAGCAGCCTTCGTTATAGCAATCAGCCCCAGCATTTT

abundance: NA
d_gene: NA
j_gene: TRBJ2-1
v_gene: TRBV7-7
CDR3aa: CASSLHQGLGLGIWSYNEQFF
CDR3nt: TGTGCTAGCAGCTTACACCAGGGGTTAGGGTTAGGAATTTGGTCCTACAATGAGCAGTTCTTC

abundance: NA
d_gene: TRBD1
j_gene: TRBJ1-2
v_gene: TRBV27
CDR3aa: CASRSGQGRRYTF
CDR3nt: TGTGCCAGCAGGTCGGGACAGGGTAGGCGCTACACCTTC

abundance: NA
d_gene: NA
j_gene: TRBJ1-5
v_gene: TRBV7-9
CDR3aa: CASTQDNQPQHF
CDR3nt: TGTGCCAGCACCCAGGACAATCAGCCCCAGCATTTT

abundance: many
d_gene: NA
j_gene: TRBJ1-4
v_gene: TRBV5-1
CDR3aa: CASSLVPTGSTNEKLFF
CDR3nt: TGCGCCAGCAGCTTGGTCCCCACAGGGTCGACTAATGAAAAACTGTTTTTT

abundance: NA
d_gene: TRBD1
j_gene: TRBJ1-5
v_gene: TRBV5-1
CDR3aa: CASSSGQGGQPQHF
CDR3nt: TGCGCCAGCAGCTCGGGACAGGGAGGTCAGCCCCAGCATTTT

abundance: NA
d_gene: NA
j_gene: TRBJ1-4
v_gene: TRBV13
CDR3aa: CASSLGQINEKLFF
CDR3nt: TGTGCCAGCAGCTTAGGACAGATTAATGAAAAACTGTTTTTT

abundance: NA
d_gene: TRBD1
j_gene: TRBJ1-5
v_gene: TRBV6-5
CDR3aa: CASSYGQGKGQPQHF
CDR3nt: TGTGCCAGCAGTTACGGACAGGGGAAGGGTCAGCCCCAGCATTTT

abundance: NA
d_gene: TRBD1
j_gene: TRBJ1-2
v_gene: TRBV7-9
CDR3aa: CASSLQGAQGYTF
CDR3nt: TGTGCCAGCAGCCTACAGGGGGCTCAGGGCTACACCTTC

abundance: NA
d_gene: TRBD2
j_gene: TRBJ2-7
v_gene: TRBV4-3
CDR3aa: CASSQDTTSGGTYEQYF
CDR3nt: TGCGCCAGCAGCCAAGACACAACTAGCGGGGGAACCTACGAGCAGTACTTC

abundance: NA
d_gene: TRBD2
j_gene: TRBJ2-7
v_gene: TRBV7-8
CDR3aa: CASSPGRASYEQYF
CDR3nt: TGTGCCAGCAGCCCCGGGAGGGCCTCCTACGAGCAGTACTTC

abundance: NA
d_gene: TRBD2
j_gene: TRBJ2-7
v_gene: TRBV2
CDR3aa: CASSGVQREYEQYF
CDR3nt: TGTGCCAGCAGTGGGGTCCAGCGGGAGTACGAGCAGTACTTC

abundance: NA
d_gene: NA
j_gene: TRBJ1-1
v_gene: TRBV9
CDR3aa: CASSVLVSGTEAFF
CDR3nt: TGTGCCAGCAGCGTATTAGTCTCGGGCACTGAAGCTTTCTTT

abundance: NA
d_gene: NA
j_gene: TRBJ1-5
v_gene: TRBV2
CDR3aa: CASSSGTWGQPQHF
CDR3nt: TGTGCCAGCAGTTCCGGGACATGGGGTCAGCCCCAGCATTTT

abundance: NA
d_gene: NA
j_gene: TRBJ2-7
v_gene: TRBV10-3
CDR3aa: CAISESFGRGVNEQYF
CDR3nt: TGTGCCATCAGTGAGTCGTTTGGGCGCGGGGTAAACGAGCAGTACTTC

abundance: NA
d_gene: NA
j_gene: TRBJ2-7
v_gene: TRBV4-1
CDR3aa: CASSQDPVEKQYF
CDR3nt: TGCGCCAGCAGCCAAGATCCTGTCGAGAAGCAGTACTTC

abundance: NA
d_gene: NA
j_gene: TRBJ1-5
v_gene: TRBV6-1
CDR3aa: CASRDLEGQPQHF
CDR3nt: TGTGCCAGCAGGGACCTGGAGGGTCAGCCCCAGCATTTT

abundance: NA
d_gene: TRBD1
j_gene: TRBJ2-2
v_gene: TRBV7-9
CDR3aa: CASSPGTADTGELFF
CDR3nt: TGTGCCAGCAGTCCCGGGACAGCAGACACCGGGGAGCTGTTTTTT

abundance: NA
d_gene: TRBD2
j_gene: TRBJ2-1
v_gene: TRBV18
CDR3aa: CASSPPAGESEQFF
CDR3nt: TGTGCCAGCTCACCACCGGCGGGAGAGAGTGAGCAGTTCTTC

abundance: once
d_gene: NA
j_gene: TRBJ1-1
v_gene: TRBV2
CDR3aa: CASPRRNTEAFF
CDR3nt: TGTGCTTCACCACGCAGAAACACTGAAGCTTTCTTT

abundance: NA
d_gene: TRBD1
j_gene: TRBJ2-7
v_gene: TRBV6-6
CDR3aa: CASSPRQGAAYEQYF
CDR3nt: TGTGCCAGCAGTCCGAGACAGGGGGCGGCCTACGAGCAGTACTTC

abundance: NA
d_gene: TRBD1
j_gene: TRBJ1-4
v_gene: TRBV19
CDR3aa: CASIKQGAGEKLFF
CDR3nt: TGTGCCAGTATCAAACAGGGGGCAGGGGAAAAACTGTTTTTT

abundance: NA
d_gene: NA
j_gene: TRBJ2-7
v_gene: TRBV21-1
CDR3aa: CASSKRGYEQYF
CDR3nt: TGTGCCAGCAGCAAAAGGGGGTACGAGCAGTACTTC

abundance: NA
d_gene: NA
j_gene: TRBJ2-2
v_gene: TRBV7-2
CDR3aa: CASSLGARVSTGELFF
CDR3nt: TGTGCCAGCAGCTTAGGGGCCAGGGTTAGCACCGGGGAGCTGTTTTTT

abundance: once
d_gene: TRBD1
j_gene: TRBJ1-1
v_gene: TRBV7-2
CDR3aa: CASSFQGASTEAFF
CDR3nt: TGTGCCAGCAGCTTCCAGGGGGCGAGCACTGAAGCTTTCTTT

abundance: NA
d_gene: NA
j_gene: TRBJ2-5
v_gene: TRBV2
CDR3aa: CASSSSPQETQYF
CDR3nt: TGTGCCAGCAGTTCTAGCCCCCAAGAGACCCAGTACTTC

abundance: NA
d_gene: TRBD1
j_gene: TRBJ2-3
v_gene: TRBV11-2
CDR3aa: CASSHTHGQGSNTQYF
CDR3nt: TGTGCCAGCAGCCATACCCACGGACAGGGTAGTAATACGCAGTATTTT

abundance: NA
d_gene: NA
j_gene: TRBJ1-6
v_gene: TRBV6-1
CDR3aa: CASSEGSRIRPLHF
CDR3nt: TGTGCCAGCAGTGAAGGGTCGAGGATTCGGCCCCTCCACTTT

abundance: NA
d_gene: NA
j_gene: TRBJ1-6
v_gene: TRBV3-1/TRBV3-2
CDR3aa: CASSQAPRTQGSPLHF
CDR3nt: TGTGCCAGCAGCCAGGCCCCCCGGACCCAGGGGTCACCCCTCCACTTT

abundance: NA
d_gene: NA
j_gene: TRBJ1-6
v_gene: TRBV10-1
CDR3aa: CASSEQLRTPLHF
CDR3nt: TGCGCCAGCAGTGAACAGCTTAGGACACCCCTCCACTTT

abundance: NA
d_gene: TRBD1
j_gene: TRBJ2-7
v_gene: TRBV5-1
CDR3aa: CASSLAGTGAYEQYF
CDR3nt: TGCGCCAGCAGCTTGGCCGGGACAGGAGCCTACGAGCAGTACTTC

abundance: few
d_gene: TRBD2
j_gene: TRBJ2-7
v_gene: TRBV7-9
CDR3aa: CASTPPGSGSYEQYF
CDR3nt: TGTGCCAGCACGCCCCCCGGCAGCGGGAGCTACGAGCAGTACTTC

abundance: NA
d_gene: TRBD1
j_gene: TRBJ2-7
v_gene: TRBV6-1
CDR3aa: CASSETRDRGRDSYEQYF
CDR3nt: TGTGCCAGCAGTGAGACGCGGGACAGGGGGCGAGACTCCTACGAGCAGTACTTC

abundance: NA
d_gene: TRBD2
j_gene: TRBJ2-5
v_gene: TRBV29-1
CDR3aa: CSVQHASGRQETQYF
CDR3nt: TGCAGCGTGCAACACGCTAGCGGGAGACAAGAGACCCAGTACTTC

abundance: NA
d_gene: TRBD1
j_gene: TRBJ1-1
v_gene: TRBV4-3
CDR3aa: CASSQDVEQGEEFTEAFF
CDR3nt: TGCGCCAGCAGCCAAGATGTGGAGCAGGGGGAGGAGTTCACTGAAGCTTTCTTT